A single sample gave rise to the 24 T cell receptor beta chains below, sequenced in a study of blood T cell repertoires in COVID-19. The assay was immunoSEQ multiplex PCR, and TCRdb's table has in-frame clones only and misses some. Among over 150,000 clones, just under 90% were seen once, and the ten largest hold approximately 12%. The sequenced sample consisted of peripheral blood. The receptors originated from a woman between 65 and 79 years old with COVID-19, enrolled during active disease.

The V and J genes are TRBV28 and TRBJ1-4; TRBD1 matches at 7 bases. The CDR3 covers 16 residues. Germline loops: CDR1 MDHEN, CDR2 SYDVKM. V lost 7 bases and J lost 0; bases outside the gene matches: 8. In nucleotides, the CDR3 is TGTGCCAGCAACTCGGACAGGTCGGCAACTAATGAAAAACTGTTTTTT. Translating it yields CASNSDRSATNEKLFF.

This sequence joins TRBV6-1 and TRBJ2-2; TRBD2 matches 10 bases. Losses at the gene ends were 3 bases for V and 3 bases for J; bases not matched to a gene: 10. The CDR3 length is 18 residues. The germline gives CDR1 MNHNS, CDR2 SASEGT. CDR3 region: CASSEHSGRQRDTGELFF. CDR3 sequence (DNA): TGTGCCAGCAGTGAGCATAGCGGGAGGCAAAGGGACACCGGGGAGCTGTTTTTT.

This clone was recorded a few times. DNA of the CDR3: TGTGCCAGTAGTATAGAGGTTACTAGCGCGCACTCCTACGAGCAGTACTTC. This encodes CASSIEVTSAHSYEQYF. The V call is TRBV19, the J call TRBJ2-7; 7 bases match TRBD2. Germline V gene data show CDR1 as LNHDA and CDR2 as SQIVND (reference sequence). CDR3 size: 17 residues. The V segment lost 0 bases and the J segment 0 bases; nucleotides outside the gene matches: 8.

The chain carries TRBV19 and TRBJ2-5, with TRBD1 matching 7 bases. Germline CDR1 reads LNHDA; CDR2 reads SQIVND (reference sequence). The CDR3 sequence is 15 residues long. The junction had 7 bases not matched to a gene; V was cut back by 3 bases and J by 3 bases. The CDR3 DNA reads TGTGCCAGTAGTATTGGGGACAGAGTAAAAGAGACCCAGTACTTC. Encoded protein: CASSIGDRVKETQYF.

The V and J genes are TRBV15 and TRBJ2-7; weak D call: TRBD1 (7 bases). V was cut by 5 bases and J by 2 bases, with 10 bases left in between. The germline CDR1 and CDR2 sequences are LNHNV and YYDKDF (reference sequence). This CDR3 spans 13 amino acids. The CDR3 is CATSAGQPYEQYF. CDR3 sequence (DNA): TGTGCCACCAGCGCGGGACAGCCCTACGAGCAGTACTTC.

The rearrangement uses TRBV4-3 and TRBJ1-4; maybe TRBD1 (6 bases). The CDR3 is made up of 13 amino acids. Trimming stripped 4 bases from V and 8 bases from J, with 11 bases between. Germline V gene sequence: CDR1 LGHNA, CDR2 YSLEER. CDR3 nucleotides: TGCGCCAGCAGCCTAAGACAGGAAGAAAAACTGTTTTTT. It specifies CASSLRQEEKLFF.

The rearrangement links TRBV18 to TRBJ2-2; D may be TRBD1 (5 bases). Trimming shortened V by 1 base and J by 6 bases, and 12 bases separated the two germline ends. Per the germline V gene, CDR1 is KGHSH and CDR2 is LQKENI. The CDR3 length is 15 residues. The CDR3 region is CASSPLGARSGELFF. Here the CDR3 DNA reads TGTGCCAGCTCACCACTTGGGGCGCGGTCCGGGGAGCTGTTTTTT. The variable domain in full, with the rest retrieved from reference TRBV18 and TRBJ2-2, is NAGVMQNPRHLVRRRGQEARLRCSPMKGHSHVYWYRQLPEEGLKFMVYLQKENIIDESGMPKERFSAEFPKEGPSILRIQQVVRGDSAAYFCASSPLGARSGELFFGEGSRLTVL.

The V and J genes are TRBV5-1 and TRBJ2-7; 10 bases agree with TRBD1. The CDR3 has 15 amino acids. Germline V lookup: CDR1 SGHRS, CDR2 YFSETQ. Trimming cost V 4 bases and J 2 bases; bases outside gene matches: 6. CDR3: CASSVTGGSTYEQYF. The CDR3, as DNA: TGCGCCAGCAGCGTGACAGGGGGCAGTACCTACGAGCAGTACTTC.

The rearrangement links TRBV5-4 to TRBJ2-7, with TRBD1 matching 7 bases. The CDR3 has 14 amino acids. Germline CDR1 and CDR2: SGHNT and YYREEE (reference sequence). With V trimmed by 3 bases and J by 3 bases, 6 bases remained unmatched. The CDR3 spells CASSSPTGRYEQYF. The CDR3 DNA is TGTGCCAGCAGCTCCCCGACAGGGCGCTACGAGCAGTACTTC. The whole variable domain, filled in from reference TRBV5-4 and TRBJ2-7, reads ETGVTQSPTHLIKTRGQQVTLRCSSQSGHNTVSWYQQALGQGPQFIFQYYREEENGRGNFPPRFSGLQFPNYSSELNVNALELDDSALYLCASSSPTGRYEQYFGPGTRLTVT.

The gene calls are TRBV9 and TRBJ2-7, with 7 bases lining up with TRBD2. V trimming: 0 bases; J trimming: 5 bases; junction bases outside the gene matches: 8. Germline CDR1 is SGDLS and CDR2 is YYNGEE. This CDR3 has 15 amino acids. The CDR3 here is CASSVAPGGLDEQYF. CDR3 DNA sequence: TGTGCCAGCAGCGTAGCGCCGGGAGGTCTTGACGAGCAGTACTTC.

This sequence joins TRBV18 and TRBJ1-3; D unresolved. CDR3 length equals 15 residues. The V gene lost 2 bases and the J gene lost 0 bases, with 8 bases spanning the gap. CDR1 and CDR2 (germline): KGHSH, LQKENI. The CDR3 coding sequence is TGTGCCAGCTCACCAGGAGTCAGCTCTGGAAACACCATATATTTT. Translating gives CASSPGVSSGNTIYF. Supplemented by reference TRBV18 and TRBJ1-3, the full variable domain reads NAGVMQNPRHLVRRRGQEARLRCSPMKGHSHVYWYRQLPEEGLKFMVYLQKENIIDESGMPKERFSAEFPKEGPSILRIQQVVRGDSAAYFCASSPGVSSGNTIYFGEGSWLTVV.

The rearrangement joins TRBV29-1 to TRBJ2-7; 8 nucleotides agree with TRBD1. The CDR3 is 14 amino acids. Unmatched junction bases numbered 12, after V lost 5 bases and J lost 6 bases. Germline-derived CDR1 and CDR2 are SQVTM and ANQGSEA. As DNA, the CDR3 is TGCAGCGTTCTCCTTCGGGCAGGGGGCGCCGAGCAGTACTTC. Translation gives CSVLLRAGGAEQYF.

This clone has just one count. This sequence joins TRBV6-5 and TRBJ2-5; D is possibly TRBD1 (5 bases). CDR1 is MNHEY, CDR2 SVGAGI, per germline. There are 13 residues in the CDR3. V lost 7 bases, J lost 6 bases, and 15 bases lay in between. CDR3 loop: CASTLSREKTQYF. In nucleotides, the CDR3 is TGTGCCAGCACCCTCTCCAGGGAAAAGACCCAGTACTTC.

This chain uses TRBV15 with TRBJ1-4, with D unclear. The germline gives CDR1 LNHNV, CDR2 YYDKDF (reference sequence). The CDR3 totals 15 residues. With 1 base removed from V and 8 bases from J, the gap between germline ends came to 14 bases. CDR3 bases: TGTGCCACCAGCAGAGGGTCCCAGGCACACGAAAAACTGTTTTTT. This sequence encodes CATSRGSQAHEKLFF.

Here the CDR3 reads CASSARSGRATDTQYF. The CDR3 coding sequence is TGTGCCAGCAGCGCACGTAGCGGGAGGGCCACAGATACGCAGTATTTT. The rearrangement uses TRBV3-1 (or the pseudogene TRBV3-2) and TRBJ2-3; 11 nucleotides match TRBD2. The germline CDR1 and CDR2 sequences are LGHDT and YNNKEL (reference sequence). Losses at the gene ends were 5 bases for V and 2 bases for J; bases not matched to a gene: 6. The CDR3 contains 16 residues.

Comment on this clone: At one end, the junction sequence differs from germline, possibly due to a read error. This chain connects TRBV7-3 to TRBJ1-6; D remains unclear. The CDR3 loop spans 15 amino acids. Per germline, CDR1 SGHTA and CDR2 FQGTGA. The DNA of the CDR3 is TGTGCCAGCAGCCTAACGGTTCAGAATAATTCACCCCTCCACTTT. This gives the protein CASSLTVQNNSPLHF. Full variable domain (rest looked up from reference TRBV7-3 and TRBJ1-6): GAGVSQTPSNKVTEKGKYVELRCDPISGHTALYWYRQSLGQGPEFLIYFQGTGAADDSGLPNDRFFAVRPEGSVSTLKIQRTERGDSAVYLCASSLTVQNNSPLHFGNGTRLTVT.

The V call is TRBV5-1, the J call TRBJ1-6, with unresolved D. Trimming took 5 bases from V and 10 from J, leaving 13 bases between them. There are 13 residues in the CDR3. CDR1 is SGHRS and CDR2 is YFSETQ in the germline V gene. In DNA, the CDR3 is TGCGCCAGCAGTAGCATGCAAGGATCACCCCTCCACTTT. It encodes CASSSMQGSPLHF.

In DNA, the CDR3 is TGTGCCAGCAGCGGAACGGGAATCTCCTACGAGCAGTACTTC. As protein: CASSGTGISYEQYF. The rearrangement links TRBV5-6 to TRBJ2-7, with D possibly matching TRBD2 (5 bases). Trimming pared 4 bases from V and 0 bases from J, leaving 11 bases between. The CDR3 consists of 14 residues. CDR1 is SGHDT, CDR2 YYEEEE, per germline. Variable domain in full (rest from reference TRBV5-6 and TRBJ2-7): DAGVTQSPTHLIKTRGQQVTLRCSPKSGHDTVSWYQQALGQGPQFIFQYYEEEERQRGNFPDRFSGHQFPNYSSELNVNALLLGDSALYLCASSGTGISYEQYFGPGTRLTVT.

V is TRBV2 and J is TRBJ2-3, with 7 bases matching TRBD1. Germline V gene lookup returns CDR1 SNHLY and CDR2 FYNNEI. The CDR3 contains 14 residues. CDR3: CADMDRSFTDTQYF. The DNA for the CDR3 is TGTGCTGACATGGACAGGTCGTTCACAGATACGCAGTATTTT.

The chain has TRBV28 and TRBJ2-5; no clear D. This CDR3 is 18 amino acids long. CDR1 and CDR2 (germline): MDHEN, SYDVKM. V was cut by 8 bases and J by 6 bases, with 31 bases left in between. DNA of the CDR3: TGTGCCAGCCCATATAATAGTGATGGTTCGTGTGTCATAAAGACCCAGTACTTC. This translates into CASPYNSDGSCVIKTQYF.

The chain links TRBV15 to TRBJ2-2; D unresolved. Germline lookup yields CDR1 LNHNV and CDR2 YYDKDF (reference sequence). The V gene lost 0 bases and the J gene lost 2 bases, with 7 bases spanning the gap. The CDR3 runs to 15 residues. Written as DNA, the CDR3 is TGTGCCACCAGCAGAGACAGTTTTAACACCGGGGAGCTGTTTTTT. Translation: CATSRDSFNTGELFF.

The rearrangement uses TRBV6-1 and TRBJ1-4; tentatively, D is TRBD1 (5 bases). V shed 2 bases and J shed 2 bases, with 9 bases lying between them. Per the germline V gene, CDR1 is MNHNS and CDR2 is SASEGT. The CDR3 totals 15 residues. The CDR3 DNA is TGTGCCAGCAGTGAACAGGGTGTGACTAATGAAAAACTGTTTTTT. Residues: CASSEQGVTNEKLFF.

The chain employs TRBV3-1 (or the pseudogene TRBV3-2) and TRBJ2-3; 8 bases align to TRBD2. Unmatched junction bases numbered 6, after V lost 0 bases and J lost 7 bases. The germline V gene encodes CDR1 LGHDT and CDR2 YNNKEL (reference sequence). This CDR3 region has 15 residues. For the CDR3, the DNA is TGTGCCAGCAGCCAAGAGGCTAGCGGGCTAAATACGCAGTATTTT. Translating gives CASSQEASGLNTQYF.

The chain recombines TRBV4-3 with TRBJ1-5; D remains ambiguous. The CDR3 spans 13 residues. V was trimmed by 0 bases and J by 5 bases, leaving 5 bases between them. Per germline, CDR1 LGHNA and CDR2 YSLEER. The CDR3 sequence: CASSQDEDQPQHF. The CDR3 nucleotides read TGCGCCAGCAGCCAAGATGAGGATCAGCCCCAGCATTTT.